A single sample gave rise to the 8 T cell receptor beta chains below, sequenced in a study of blood T cells in healthy people across ages (dated by TCRdb to the mid-2010s). Library method: 5' RACE. Sequencing instrument: Illumina HiSeq 2500. The second PCR ran for roughly 7 to 11 cycles and used a J-beta primer mix along with a sample-barcoded 5' primer. In TCRdb, the public reads were trimmed at Q25 with fastp and aligned with MiXCR, with productive beta chains retained. All rows with the same CDR3 protein become a single entry with the most common DNA and genes. The sample data list about 970,000 distinct CDR3 sequences, and about 51% of these were observed just once. 20% to 25% of the sample is held by the ten biggest clonotypes. Sequencing input: blood. The receptors here all came from a woman aged 60-70 years in good health.

CDR3 in amino acids: CASSQDPQVKGTEAFF. The DNA of the CDR3 is TGCGCCAGCAGCCAAGATCCCCAGGTTAAGGGCACTGAAGCTTTCTTT. This chain joins TRBV4-3 and TRBJ1-1, with no clear D. The V gene's germline CDR1 is LGHNA and CDR2 YSLEER. Trimming pared 0 bases from V and 4 bases from J, leaving 15 bases between. This CDR3 contains 16 residues.

The rearrangement uses TRBV20-1 and TRBJ1-4, with 10 bases that match TRBD1. In germline, CDR1 is DFQATT, CDR2 SNEGSKA (reference sequence). This CDR3 region has 13 residues. Germline trimming cut 6 bases from V and 8 bases from J; bases unmatched to any gene: 6. This CDR3 is CSAHGQGDEKLFF. The CDR3 DNA sequence: TGCAGTGCCCATGGACAGGGGGACGAAAAACTGTTTTTT.

The rearrangement joins TRBV10-1 to TRBJ2-4; D perhaps matches TRBD2 (6 bases). The DNA end is a closer match to TRBJ2-7, so the J assignment may be wrong. Germline V lookup: CDR1 WNHNN, CDR2 SYGVQD (reference sequence). This CDR3 comprises 14 residues. The CDR3: CANKAGKRYYEQYF. The DNA for the CDR3 is TGCGCCAACAAGGCGGGAAAGAGGTACTACGAGCAGTACTTC.

Concerning this clonotype: A much larger clone lies a single base off, so this may be a read error. The rearrangement uses TRBV15 and TRBJ2-3; 8 bases match TRBD2. The CDR3 is made up of 16 amino acids. Looked up from germline, CDR1 is LNHNV and CDR2 is YYDKDF (reference sequence). CDR3 bases: TGTGCCGCCAGCAGAGAGAGCGGGAGTATGGGAGATACGCAGTATTTT. Translation gives CAASRESGSMGDTQYF.

The chain is built from TRBV9 and TRBJ2-3, with a possible D match to TRBD2 (5 bases). The V gene lost 4 bases and the J gene lost 4 bases, with 16 bases spanning the gap. The germline CDR1 and CDR2 sequences are SGDLS and YYNGEE. This CDR3 is 15 amino acids long. This chain's CDR3 is CASSSLQSGPDTQYF. CDR3 nucleotide sequence: TGTGCCAGCAGCTCCTTACAGAGCGGCCCAGATACGCAGTATTTT. The whole variable domain, filled in from reference TRBV9 and TRBJ2-3, reads DSGVTQTPKHLITATGQRVTLRCSPRSGDLSVYWYQQSLDQGLQFLIQYYNGEERAKGNILERFSAQQFPDLHSELNLSSLELGDSALYFCASSSLQSGPDTQYFGPGTRLTVL.

This clonotype was counted only a few times. The chain carries TRBV29-1 and TRBJ2-4; D possibly matches TRBD1 or TRBD2 (6 bases each). V was cut by 5 bases and J by 4 bases, with 12 bases left in between. The CDR3 contains 13 residues. Germline loops: CDR1 SQVTM, CDR2 ANQGSEA. The DNA for the CDR3 is TGCAGCGTTCGGGGGCAGGGAAAAAACATTCAGTACTTC. Its translation is CSVRGQGKNIQYF.

The CDR3 DNA sequence: TGCGCCAGCAGGTTGACGGGAGGCCTGGACGAGCAGTACTTC. This codes for CASRLTGGLDEQYF. The rearrangement joins TRBV5-1 to TRBJ2-7, with TRBD2 matching over 7 bases. This CDR3 has 14 residues. V lost 5 bases and J lost 5; bases outside the gene matches: 10. Germline V gene data show CDR1 as SGHRS and CDR2 as YFSETQ.

The chain combines TRBV20-1 with TRBJ2-1; 7 bases match TRBD2. V trimming: 6 bases; J trimming: 8 bases; junction bases outside the gene matches: 13. The CDR3 is 14 residues long. Germline assignment: CDR1 DFQATT and CDR2 SNEGSKA (reference sequence). The CDR3 reads CSAPRAGDFHEQFF. DNA for the CDR3: TGCAGTGCCCCCCGCGCGGGAGACTTCCATGAGCAGTTCTTC.